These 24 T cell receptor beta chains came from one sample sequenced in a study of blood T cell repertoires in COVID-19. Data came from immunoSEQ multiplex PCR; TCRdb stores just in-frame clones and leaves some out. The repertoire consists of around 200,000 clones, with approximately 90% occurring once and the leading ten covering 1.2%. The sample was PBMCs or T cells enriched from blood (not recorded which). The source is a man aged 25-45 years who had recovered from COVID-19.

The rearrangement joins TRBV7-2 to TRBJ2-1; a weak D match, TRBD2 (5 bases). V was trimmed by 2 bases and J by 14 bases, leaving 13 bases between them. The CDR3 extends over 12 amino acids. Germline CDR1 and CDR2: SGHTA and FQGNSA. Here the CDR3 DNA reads TGTGCCAGCAGCTTAAAGGGTCTAGCCGAGTTCTTC. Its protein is CASSLKGLAEFF.

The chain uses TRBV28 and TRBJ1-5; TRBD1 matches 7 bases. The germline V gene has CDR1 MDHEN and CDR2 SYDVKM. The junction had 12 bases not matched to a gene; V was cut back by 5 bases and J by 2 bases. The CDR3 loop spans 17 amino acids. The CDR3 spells CASSPAQGLVGNQPQHF. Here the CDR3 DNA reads TGTGCCAGCAGTCCCGCACAGGGGCTCGTTGGCAATCAGCCCCAGCATTTT.

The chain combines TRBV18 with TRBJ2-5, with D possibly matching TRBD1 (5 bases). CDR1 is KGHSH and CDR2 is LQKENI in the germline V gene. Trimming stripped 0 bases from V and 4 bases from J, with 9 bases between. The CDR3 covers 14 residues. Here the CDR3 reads CASSPPDNRETQYF. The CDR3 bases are TGTGCCAGCTCACCACCGGACAACAGAGAGACCCAGTACTTC.

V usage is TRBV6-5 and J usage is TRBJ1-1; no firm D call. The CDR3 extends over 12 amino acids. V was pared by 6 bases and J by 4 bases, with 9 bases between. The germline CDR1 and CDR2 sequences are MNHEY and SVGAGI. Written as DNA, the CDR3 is TGTGCCAGCAGCCTCCGGGGCACTGAAGCTTTCTTT. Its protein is CASSLRGTEAFF.

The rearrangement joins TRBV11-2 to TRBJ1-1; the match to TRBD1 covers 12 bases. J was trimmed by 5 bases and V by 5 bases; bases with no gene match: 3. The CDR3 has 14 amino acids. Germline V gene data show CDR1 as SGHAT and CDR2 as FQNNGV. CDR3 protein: CASSRDRGRTEAFF. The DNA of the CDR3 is TGTGCCAGCAGCCGGGACAGGGGGCGGACTGAAGCTTTCTTT. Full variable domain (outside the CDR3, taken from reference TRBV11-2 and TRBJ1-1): EAGVAQSPRYKIIEKRQSVAFWCNPISGHATLYWYQQILGQGPKLLIQFQNNGVVDDSQLPKDRFSAERLKGVDSTLKIQPAKLEDSAVYLCASSRDRGRTEAFFGQGTRLTVV.

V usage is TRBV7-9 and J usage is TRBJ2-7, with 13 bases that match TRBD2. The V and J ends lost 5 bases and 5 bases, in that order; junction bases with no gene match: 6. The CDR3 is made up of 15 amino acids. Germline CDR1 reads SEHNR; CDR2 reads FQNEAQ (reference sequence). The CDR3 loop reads CASSPPGTSGDEQYF. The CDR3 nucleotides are TGTGCCAGCAGCCCGCCCGGGACTAGCGGGGACGAGCAGTACTTC.

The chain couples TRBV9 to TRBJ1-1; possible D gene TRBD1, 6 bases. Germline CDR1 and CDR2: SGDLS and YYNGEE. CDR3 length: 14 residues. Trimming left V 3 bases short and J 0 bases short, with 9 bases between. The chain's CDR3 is CASSETGMNTEAFF. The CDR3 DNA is TGTGCCAGCAGCGAGACAGGCATGAACACTGAAGCTTTCTTT.

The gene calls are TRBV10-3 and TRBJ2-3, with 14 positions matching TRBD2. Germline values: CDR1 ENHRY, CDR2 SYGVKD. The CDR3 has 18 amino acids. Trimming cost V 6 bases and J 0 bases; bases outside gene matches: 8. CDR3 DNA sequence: TGTGCCATCAGCAAAAAGACTAGCGGGAGGGGTAGCACAGATACGCAGTATTTT. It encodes CAISKKTSGRGSTDTQYF.

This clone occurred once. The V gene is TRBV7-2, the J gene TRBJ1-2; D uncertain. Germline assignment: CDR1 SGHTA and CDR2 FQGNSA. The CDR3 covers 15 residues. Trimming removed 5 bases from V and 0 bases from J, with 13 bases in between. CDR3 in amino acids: CASSLGRRTNYGYTF. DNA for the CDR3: TGTGCCAGCAGCCTCGGGAGGAGGACTAACTATGGCTACACCTTC.

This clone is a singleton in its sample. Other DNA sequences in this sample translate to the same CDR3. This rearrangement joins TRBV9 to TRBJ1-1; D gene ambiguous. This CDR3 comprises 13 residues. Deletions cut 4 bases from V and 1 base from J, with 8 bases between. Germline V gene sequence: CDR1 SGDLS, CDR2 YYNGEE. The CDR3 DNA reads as TGTGCCAGCAGCCCTGGCCGGAACACTGAAGCTTTCTTT. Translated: CASSPGRNTEAFF.

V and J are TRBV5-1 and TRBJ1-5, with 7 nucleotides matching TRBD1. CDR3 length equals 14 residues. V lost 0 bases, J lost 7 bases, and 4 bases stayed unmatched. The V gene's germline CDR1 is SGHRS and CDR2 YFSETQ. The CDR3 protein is CASSLEGAGQPQHF. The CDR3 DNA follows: TGCGCCAGCAGCTTGGAGGGGGCCGGGCAGCCCCAGCATTTT.

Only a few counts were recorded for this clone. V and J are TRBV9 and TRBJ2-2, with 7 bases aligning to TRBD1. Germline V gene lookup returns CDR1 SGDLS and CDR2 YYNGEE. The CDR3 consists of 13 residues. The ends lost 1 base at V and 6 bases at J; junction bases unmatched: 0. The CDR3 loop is CASSVQGAGELFF. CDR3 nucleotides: TGTGCCAGCAGCGTACAGGGGGCCGGGGAGCTGTTTTTT.

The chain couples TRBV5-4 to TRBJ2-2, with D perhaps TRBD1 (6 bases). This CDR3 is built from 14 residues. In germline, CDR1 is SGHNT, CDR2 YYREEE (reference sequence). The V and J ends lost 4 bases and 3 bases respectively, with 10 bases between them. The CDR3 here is CASSKDRYTGELFF. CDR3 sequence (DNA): TGTGCCAGCAGCAAGGACAGATACACCGGGGAGCTGTTTTTT.

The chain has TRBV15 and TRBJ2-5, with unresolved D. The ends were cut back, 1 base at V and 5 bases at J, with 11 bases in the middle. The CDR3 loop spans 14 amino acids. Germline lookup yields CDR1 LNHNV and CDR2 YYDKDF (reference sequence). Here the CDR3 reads CATSRGQVQETQYF. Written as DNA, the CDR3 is TGTGCCACCAGCAGAGGGCAGGTCCAGGAGACCCAGTACTTC.

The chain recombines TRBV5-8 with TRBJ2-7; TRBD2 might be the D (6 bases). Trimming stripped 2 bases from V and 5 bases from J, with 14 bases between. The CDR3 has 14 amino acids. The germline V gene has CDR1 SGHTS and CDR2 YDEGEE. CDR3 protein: CASSFGPGVDEQYF. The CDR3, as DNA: TGTGCCAGCAGCTTTGGTCCGGGGGTGGACGAGCAGTACTTC.

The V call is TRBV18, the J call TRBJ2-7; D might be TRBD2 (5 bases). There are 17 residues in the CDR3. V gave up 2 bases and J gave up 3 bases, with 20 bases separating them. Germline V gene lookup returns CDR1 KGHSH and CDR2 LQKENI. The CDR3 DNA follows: TGTGCCAGCTCACCAGGGTTTAGCGAGGGAAAAAACTACGAGCAGTACTTC. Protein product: CASSPGFSEGKNYEQYF.

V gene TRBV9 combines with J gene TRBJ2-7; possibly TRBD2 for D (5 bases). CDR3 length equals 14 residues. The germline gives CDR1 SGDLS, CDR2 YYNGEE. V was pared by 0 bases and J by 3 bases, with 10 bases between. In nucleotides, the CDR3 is TGTGCCAGCAGCGTAGGCGGGTCCGACTACGAGCAGTACTTC. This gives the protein CASSVGGSDYEQYF.

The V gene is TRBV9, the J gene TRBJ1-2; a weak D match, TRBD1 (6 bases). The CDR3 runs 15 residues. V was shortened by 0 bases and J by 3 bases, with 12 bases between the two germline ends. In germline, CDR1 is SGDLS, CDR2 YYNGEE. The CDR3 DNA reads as TGTGCCAGCAGCGTAGGGTGGGGGCTGGACTATGGCTACACCTTC. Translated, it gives CASSVGWGLDYGYTF.

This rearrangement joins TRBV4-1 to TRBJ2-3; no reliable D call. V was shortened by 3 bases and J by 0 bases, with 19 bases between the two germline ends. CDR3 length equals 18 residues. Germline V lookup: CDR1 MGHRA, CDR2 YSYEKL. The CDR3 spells CASSHFVGDHRSTDTQYF. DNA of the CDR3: TGCGCCAGCAGCCACTTTGTAGGAGACCACCGAAGCACAGATACGCAGTATTTT.

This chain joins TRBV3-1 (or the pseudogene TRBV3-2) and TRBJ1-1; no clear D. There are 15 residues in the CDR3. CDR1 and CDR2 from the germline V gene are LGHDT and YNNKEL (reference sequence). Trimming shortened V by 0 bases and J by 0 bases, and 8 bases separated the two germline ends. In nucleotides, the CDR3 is TGTGCCAGCAGCCAAGAGTCAGTTATGAACACTGAAGCTTTCTTT. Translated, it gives CASSQESVMNTEAFF.

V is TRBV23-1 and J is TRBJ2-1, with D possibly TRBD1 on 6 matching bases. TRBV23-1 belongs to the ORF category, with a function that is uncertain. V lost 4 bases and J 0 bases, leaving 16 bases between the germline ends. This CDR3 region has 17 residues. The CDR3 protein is CASSPPGGGRSYNEQFF. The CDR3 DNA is TGCGCCAGCAGTCCTCCTGGTGGGGGCCGCTCCTACAATGAGCAGTTCTTC.

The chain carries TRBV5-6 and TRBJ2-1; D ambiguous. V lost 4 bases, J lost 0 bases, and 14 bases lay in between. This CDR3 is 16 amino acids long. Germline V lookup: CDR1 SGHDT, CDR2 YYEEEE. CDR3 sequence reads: CASSPYSSLSYNEQFF. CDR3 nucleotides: TGTGCCAGCAGCCCTTATAGTAGCCTCTCCTACAATGAGCAGTTCTTC.

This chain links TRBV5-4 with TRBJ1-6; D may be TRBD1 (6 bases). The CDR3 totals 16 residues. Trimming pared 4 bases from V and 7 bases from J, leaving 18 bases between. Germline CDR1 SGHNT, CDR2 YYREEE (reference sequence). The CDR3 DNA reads TGTGCCAGCAGCCCGCTACTCGGACAGAGCAATTCACCCCTCCACTTT. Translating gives CASSPLLGQSNSPLHF.

The CDR3 sequence is CASSQAFGGGSSYEQYF. As DNA, the CDR3 is TGCGCCAGCAGCCAGGCCTTCGGGGGAGGGAGCTCCTACGAGCAGTACTTC. J is TRBJ2-7 and V is TRBV4-3; TRBD2 agrees at 7 bases. Trimming removed 3 bases from V and 0 bases from J; junction bases left unmatched: 11. There are 17 residues in the CDR3. In germline, CDR1 is LGHNA, CDR2 YSLEER.